The clone carrying this TCR beta chain was seen more than once but under ten times. The antigen remains undetermined. The data were obtained in a study of beta chain features in type 1 diabetes. Whole-study findings and limits: Compared to healthy donors, patients appeared to have naive, central memory and Treg TCRB repertoires that were more alike.

The entirety of the isolated RNA underwent reverse transcription, so expressed TCRB transcripts were sequenced. An average roughly 3.6 million reads came from naive, central memory and regulatory T cell samples. Produced via immunoSEQ multiplex PCR; TCRdb's table is partial and in-frame only. The table has about half a million clones, about 10% seen once; the top ten hold around 0.05%. The CDR3 extends over 16 amino acids. J was trimmed by 2 bases and V by 5 bases; bases with no gene match: 11. Germline V gene sequence: CDR1 MDHEN, CDR2 SYDVKM. This receptor was taken from a woman between 18 and 30 years old in good health. Sequencing was carried out using naive CD4+ T cells from blood. The chain recombines TRBV28 with TRBJ2-7; TRBD1 matches at 8 bases. CDR3: CASSPPGTGGTYEQYV. As DNA, the CDR3 is TGTGCCAGCAGTCCGCCAGGGACAGGCGGAACCTACGAGCAGTACGTC.